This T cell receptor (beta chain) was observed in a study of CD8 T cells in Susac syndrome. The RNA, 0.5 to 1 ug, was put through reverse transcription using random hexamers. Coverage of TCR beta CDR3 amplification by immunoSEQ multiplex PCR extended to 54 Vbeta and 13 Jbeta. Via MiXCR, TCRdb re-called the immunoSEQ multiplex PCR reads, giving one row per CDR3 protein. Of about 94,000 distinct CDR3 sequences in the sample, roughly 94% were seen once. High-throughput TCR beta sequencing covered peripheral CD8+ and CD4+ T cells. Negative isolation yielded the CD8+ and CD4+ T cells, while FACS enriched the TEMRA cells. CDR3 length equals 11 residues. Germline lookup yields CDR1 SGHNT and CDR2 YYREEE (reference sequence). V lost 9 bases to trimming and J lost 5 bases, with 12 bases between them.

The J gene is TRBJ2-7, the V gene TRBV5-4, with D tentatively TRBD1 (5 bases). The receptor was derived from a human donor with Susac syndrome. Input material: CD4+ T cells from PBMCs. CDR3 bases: TGTGCCACCCAAGGGGCCAACGAGCAGTACTTC. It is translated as CATQGANEQYF.